The sequence of this T cell receptor beta chain was determined in a study of T cells expressing NK-cell markers. Study details: Sorted CD3+CD56+NKG2C+, CD3+CD56+NKG2C- and CD3+CD56-NKG2C+ T-cell subsets were beta-chain profiled. Seropositivity for HCMV was found in seven of the eight sequenced donors, with one seronegative.

Study-level results: Dominant NKG2C+ clonotypes were found to form 1.0-7.0% of CD8+ T cells in 5 or 6 donors.

Points on this clonotype: What it recognizes is unknown.

There are 15 residues in the CDR3. Germline V gene lookup returns CDR1 DFQATT and CDR2 SNEGSKA (reference sequence). One entry per CDR3 protein, without DNA, is what TCRdb gives after re-calling the 5' RACE reads. Recorded for this sample: some 600,000 distinct CDR3 sequences. The TCR originated in a man between 18 and 35 years old in good health. This sequence joins TRBV20-1 and TRBJ2-1; lacking DNA, the TRBD2 call made by TCRdb goes unchecked. The source material was blood T cells: a sorted CD56 or NKG2C T cell subset, CD4+ or CD8+ T cells, or bulk PBMC T cells (not recorded which). The CDR3 loop reads CSALAGGAPNNEQFF.